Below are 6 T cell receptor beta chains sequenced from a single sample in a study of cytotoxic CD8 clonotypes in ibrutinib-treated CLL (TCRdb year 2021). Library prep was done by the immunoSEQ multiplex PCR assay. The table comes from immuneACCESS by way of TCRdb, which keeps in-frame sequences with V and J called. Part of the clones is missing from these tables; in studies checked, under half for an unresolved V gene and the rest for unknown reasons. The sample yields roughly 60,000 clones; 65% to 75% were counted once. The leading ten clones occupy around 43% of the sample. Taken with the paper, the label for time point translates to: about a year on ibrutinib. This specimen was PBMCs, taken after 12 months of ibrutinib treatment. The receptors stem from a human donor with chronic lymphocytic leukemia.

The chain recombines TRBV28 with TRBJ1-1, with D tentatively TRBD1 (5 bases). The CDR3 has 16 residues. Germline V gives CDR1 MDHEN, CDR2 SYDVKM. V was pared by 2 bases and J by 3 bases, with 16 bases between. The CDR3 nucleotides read TGTGCCAGCAGTTTAGAATTAGGGGACGAGGACACTGAAGCTTTCTTT. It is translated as CASSLELGDEDTEAFF.

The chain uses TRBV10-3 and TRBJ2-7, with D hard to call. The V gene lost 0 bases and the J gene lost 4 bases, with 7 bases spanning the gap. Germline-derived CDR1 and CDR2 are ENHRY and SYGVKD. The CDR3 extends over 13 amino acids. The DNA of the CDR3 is TGTGCCATCAGTGAGTCATCCTTGTACGAGCAGTACTTC. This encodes CAISESSLYEQYF.

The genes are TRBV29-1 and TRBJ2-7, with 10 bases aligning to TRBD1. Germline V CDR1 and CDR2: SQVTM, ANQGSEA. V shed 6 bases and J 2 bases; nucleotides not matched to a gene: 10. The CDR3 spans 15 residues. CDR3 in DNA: TGCAGCGTCTCCCCCGGACAGGGGGACCCCTACGAGCAGTACTTC. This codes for CSVSPGQGDPYEQYF.

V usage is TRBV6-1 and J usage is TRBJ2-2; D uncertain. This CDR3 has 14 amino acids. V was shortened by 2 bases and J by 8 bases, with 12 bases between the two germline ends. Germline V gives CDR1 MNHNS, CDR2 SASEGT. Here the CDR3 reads CASSEPTARGELFF. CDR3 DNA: TGTGCCAGCAGTGAACCTACCGCGCGAGGGGAGCTGTTTTTT.

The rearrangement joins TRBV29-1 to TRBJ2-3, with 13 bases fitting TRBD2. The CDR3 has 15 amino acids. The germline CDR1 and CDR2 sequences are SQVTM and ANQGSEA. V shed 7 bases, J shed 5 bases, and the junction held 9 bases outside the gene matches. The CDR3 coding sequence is TGCAGCGCCTCCCCACTAGCGGGAGGGGTAGATACGCAGTATTTT. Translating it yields CSASPLAGGVDTQYF.

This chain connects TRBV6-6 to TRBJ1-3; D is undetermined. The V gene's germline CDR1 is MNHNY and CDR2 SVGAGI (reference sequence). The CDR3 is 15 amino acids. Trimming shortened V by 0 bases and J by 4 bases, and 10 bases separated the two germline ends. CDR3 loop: CASSYSTAAGNTIYF. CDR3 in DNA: TGTGCCAGCAGTTACTCAACCGCGGCAGGAAACACCATATATTTT.